This T cell receptor beta chain was sequenced for a study of blood T cell repertoires in COVID-19. Background on the study: Samples came from the United States, Italy and Spain, spanning acute and convalescent COVID-19. PBMCs, B-cell-depleted T cells, or T cells were the source of the cDNA or gDNA that made up the material.

The CDR3 has 15 amino acids. The ends were cut back, 1 base at V and 0 bases at J, with 10 bases in the middle. Germline CDR1 and CDR2: LNHDA and SQIVND (reference sequence). Original processing notes: Amplification with reference gene primers provided the estimates of nucleated cell counts. Assay used: immunoSEQ multiplex PCR; TCRdb lists only in-frame clones, some missing. That table is the source of V, J and clone size, and D and trimming were worked out from the DNA. The top ten clones hold roughly an eighth of a sample with about 100,000 clones, 70% to 90% of them seen once. This clonotype was sampled from a man aged 45-65 years with active or convalescent COVID-19. V is TRBV19 and J is TRBJ2-7; perhaps TRBD2 as D (6 bases). Material: peripheral blood. The CDR3 protein is CASSIGGLASYEQYF. Written as DNA, the CDR3 is TGTGCCAGTAGTATAGGGGGACTCGCCTCCTACGAGCAGTACTTC.